What follows are 14 T cell receptor beta chains derived from one specimen sequenced in a study of shared clonotypes between healthy human individuals. The repertoire was sequenced with immunoSEQ multiplex PCR; TCRdb's copy has only in-frame clones and lacks some. The sample shows some 700,000 clones, 80% to 95% of them seen only once. The sample was memory CD8+ T cells from PBMCs. Subset given: CD45RO+ cells pooled with CCR7-negative TemRA cells. These receptor sequences come from a man younger than 30 in good health. Some clones in this sample may be carry-over from other donors' samples.

The chain carries TRBV7-2 and TRBJ1-1; maybe TRBD1 (5 bases). Germline CDR1 is SGHTA and CDR2 is FQGNSA. Trimming cost V 4 bases and J 4 bases, with 13 bases left between them. This CDR3 contains 14 residues. The CDR3: CASSYLSGPTEAFF. The CDR3 DNA reads as TGTGCCAGCAGCTATCTCTCGGGGCCCACTGAAGCTTTCTTT.

CDR3 sequence: CASSLDFRVYEQYF. The CDR3 DNA reads TGTGCCAGCAGCTTGGACTTTCGGGTCTACGAGCAGTACTTC. The chain employs TRBV5-5 and TRBJ2-7, with D unresolved. Trimming removed 0 bases from V and 3 bases from J, with 10 bases in between. Germline CDR1 and CDR2: SGHKS and YYEKEE (reference sequence). The CDR3 is made up of 14 amino acids.

The rearrangement joins TRBV19 to TRBJ1-4; no clear D. Trimming removed 7 bases from V and 0 bases from J, with 15 bases in between. In germline, CDR1 is LNHDA, CDR2 SQIVND (reference sequence). The CDR3 runs to 16 residues. CDR3 sequence: CASKTLGPATNEKLFF. CDR3 bases: TGTGCCAGTAAAACTCTAGGGCCTGCAACTAATGAAAAACTGTTTTTT.

J is TRBJ1-2 and V is TRBV6-1; TRBD1 might be the D (6 bases). In germline, CDR1 is MNHNS, CDR2 SASEGT. The CDR3 is made up of 15 amino acids. V was shortened by 3 bases and J by 0 bases, with 11 bases between the two germline ends. The CDR3 sequence is CASSDYRTANYGYTF. The CDR3 region has the DNA TGTGCCAGCAGTGACTATCGGACAGCTAACTATGGCTACACCTTC.

The chain recombines TRBV28 with TRBJ1-5; D not certain. The ends were cut back, 5 bases at V and 2 bases at J, with 13 bases in the middle. Germline assignment: CDR1 MDHEN and CDR2 SYDVKM. The CDR3 is 15 residues long. CDR3 sequence (DNA): TGTGCCAGCAGTCCCCCTCATGAGGGCAATCAGCCCCAGCATTTT. Encoded protein: CASSPPHEGNQPQHF.

The chain combines TRBV6-1 with TRBJ2-7; 8 positions match TRBD1. The CDR3 is made up of 13 amino acids. Trimming cost V 4 bases and J 4 bases; bases outside gene matches: 3. CDR1 and CDR2 from the germline V gene are MNHNS and SASEGT. The CDR3 spells CASSGTGWYEQYF. The CDR3 DNA is TGTGCCAGCAGTGGGACAGGGTGGTACGAGCAGTACTTC.

This chain joins TRBV5-1 and TRBJ2-5; 10 bases map to TRBD2. CDR1 and CDR2 (germline): SGHRS, YFSETQ. This CDR3 region has 15 residues. V lost 4 bases, J lost 2 bases, and 5 bases stayed unmatched. The CDR3 DNA follows: TGCGCCAGCAGCCGAGGACTAGCGGAGCAAGAGACCCAGTACTTC. Protein product: CASSRGLAEQETQYF.

This sequence joins TRBV6-5 and TRBJ2-7; D is uncertain. Deletions cut 4 bases from V and 5 bases from J, with 6 bases between. The CDR3 runs to 11 residues. CDR1 and CDR2 from the germline V gene are MNHEY and SVGAGI. In nucleotides, the CDR3 is TGTGCCAGCAGTTTGGGCAACGAGCAGTACTTC. This codes for CASSLGNEQYF.

The chain recombines TRBV20-1 with TRBJ2-1; no clear D gene. The CDR3 is made up of 10 amino acids. V was pared by 5 bases and J by 4 bases, with 3 bases between. Germline CDR1 DFQATT, CDR2 SNEGSKA (reference sequence). The CDR3 nucleotides are TGCAGTGCTCATTACAATGAGCAGTTCTTC. It yields the protein CSAHYNEQFF.

Only a few counts were recorded for this clone. The gene calls are TRBV4-1 and TRBJ1-1; D call uncertain. The V and J ends lost 0 bases and 0 bases respectively, with 8 bases between them. CDR1 and CDR2 (germline): MGHRA, YSYEKL. The CDR3 has 15 residues. The CDR3, as DNA: TGCGCCAGCAGCCAAGATCATCGACTGAACACTGAAGCTTTCTTT. Translation: CASSQDHRLNTEAFF.

The chain uses TRBV19 and TRBJ2-5, with D possibly TRBD1 on 6 matching bases. Looked up from germline, CDR1 is LNHDA and CDR2 is SQIVND (reference sequence). This CDR3 spans 13 amino acids. V was shortened by 2 bases and J by 4 bases, with 8 bases between the two germline ends. The CDR3 coding sequence is TGTGCCAGTAGTATAACAGGGAGAGAGACCCAGTACTTC. It codes for CASSITGRETQYF.

The chain employs TRBV27 and TRBJ1-2, with D tentatively TRBD1 (5 bases). Trimming took off 2 bases at V and 4 bases at J, with 11 bases between the two ends. The CDR3 loop spans 14 amino acids. Germline-derived CDR1 and CDR2 are MNHEY and SMNVEV (reference sequence). CDR3 amino acids: CASSLTGSFYGYTF. The CDR3 region has the DNA TGTGCCAGCAGTTTAACAGGATCCTTCTATGGCTACACCTTC.

V gene TRBV19 combines with J gene TRBJ2-5; D gene uncertain. The CDR3 has 13 residues. Germline V CDR1 and CDR2: LNHDA, SQIVND (reference sequence). V lost 5 bases to trimming and J lost 4 bases, with 11 bases between them. The CDR3 sequence: CASSSRMRETQYF. CDR3 DNA sequence: TGTGCCAGTAGTTCCCGGATGAGAGAGACCCAGTACTTC.

The chain couples TRBV28 to TRBJ2-7; tentative D call: TRBD2 (6 bases). The CDR3 covers 15 residues. Trimming removed 1 base at V and 6 bases at J, with 16 bases between. Germline V gene sequence: CDR1 MDHEN, CDR2 SYDVKM. The CDR3 DNA follows: TGTGCCAGCAGTTTATTGTCCAGGGAGGCCTCCGAGCAGTACTTC. The encoded protein is CASSLLSREASEQYF. Complete variable domain (other parts from reference TRBV28 and TRBJ2-7): DVKVTQSSRYLVKRTGEKVFLECVQDMDHENMFWYRQDPGLGLRLIYFSYDVKMKEKGDIPEGYSVSREKKERFSLILESASTNQTSMYLCASSLLSREASEQYFGPGTRLTVT.